One T cell receptor (beta chain) is described in this entry. These data belong to a study of blood T cell repertoires in COVID-19. Study-level background: COVID-19 samples, acute and convalescent, were from the United States, Italy and Spain.

Original processing methods: Reference gene primer amplification in the assay estimated nucleated cell counts. Libraries were prepared by immunoSEQ multiplex PCR; TCRdb keeps only in-frame clonotypes and omits some of them. V and J calls and clone size follow that table, whereas D and trimming were derived from the DNA. The top ten clones hold 14% of a sample with just under 65,000 clones, around four fifths of them seen once. The sequenced material came from peripheral blood. The sequence came from a man in his sixties with COVID-19, enrolled during active disease.

This CDR3 reads CASWAPNQPQHF. CDR3 DNA: TGTGCCAGCTGGGCCCCCAATCAGCCCCAGCATTTT. The chain has TRBV27 and TRBJ1-5; D unresolved. The CDR3 is made up of 12 amino acids. V shed 8 bases and J shed 3 bases, with 8 bases lying between them. The germline V gene encodes CDR1 MNHEY and CDR2 SMNVEV (reference sequence).